The sequence of this TCR beta chain was determined in a study of shared clonotypes between healthy human individuals. Study outcomes and limitations: Apart from blood, nothing was sampled; tissue repertoires likely differ.

Clones were read by immunoSEQ multiplex PCR, and TCRdb kept only the in-frame ones, dropping some. Here the sample spans 2 million to 2.5 million clones, over 85% being singletons. Note on this clone: Its specificity is not known.

Nashville, Tennessee was home to all donors, each a Caucasian adult. This clonotype was sampled from a man aged 18-30 years in good health. Some clones in this sample may be carry-over from other donors' samples. Sample: naive CD4+ T cells from PBMCs. The sample's subset: CD45RA+ positively selected.

Written as DNA, the CDR3 is TGTGCCAGCAGCTTGGGGACAGGGTATGGCTACACCTTC. As protein: CASSLGTGYGYTF. J is TRBJ1-2 and V is TRBV5-5; TRBD1 aligns across 8 bases. V gave up 0 bases and J gave up 5 bases; unmatched junction bases: 0. This CDR3 spans 13 amino acids. Per germline, CDR1 SGHKS and CDR2 YYEKEE (reference sequence).